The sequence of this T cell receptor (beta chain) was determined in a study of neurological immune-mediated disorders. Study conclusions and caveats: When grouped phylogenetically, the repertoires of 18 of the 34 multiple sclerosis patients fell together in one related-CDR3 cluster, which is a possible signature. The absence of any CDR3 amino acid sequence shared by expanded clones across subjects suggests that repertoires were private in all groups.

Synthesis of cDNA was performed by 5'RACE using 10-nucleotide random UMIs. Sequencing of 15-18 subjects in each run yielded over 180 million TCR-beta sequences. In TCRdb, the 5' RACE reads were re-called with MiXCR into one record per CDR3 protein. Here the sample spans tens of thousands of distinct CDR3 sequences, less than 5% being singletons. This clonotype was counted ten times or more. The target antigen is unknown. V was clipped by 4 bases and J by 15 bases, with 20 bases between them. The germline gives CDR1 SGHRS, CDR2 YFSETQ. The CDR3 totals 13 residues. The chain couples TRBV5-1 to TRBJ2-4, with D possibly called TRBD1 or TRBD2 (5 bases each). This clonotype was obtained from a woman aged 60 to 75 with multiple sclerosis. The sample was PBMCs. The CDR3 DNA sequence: TGCGCCAGCAGCCCCGAACGGGACGGGCCGTGGTACTTC. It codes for CASSPERDGPWYF.